This record looks at one T cell receptor beta chain sequence and its context. The antigen is unknown. It was cDNA, reverse transcribed from extracted RNA, that served as the sequencing template. The method was immunoSEQ multiplex PCR; TCRdb's version includes in-frame clones alone and lacks a portion of them. In the table there are 98,000 or so clones, around 55% of which are singletons. Investigators sorted PBMCs to obtain both CD4+ and CD8+ T cells. The data derive from a study of CD8+ T cells in alopecia areata. Whole-study results and caveats: Mouse data revealed clearer TCR sharing than patient data did, a gap possibly tied to HLA. Compared with normal scalp, lesional scalp had higher clonality and more expanded CD8+ clones.

Sequenced input: CD8+ T cells sorted from blood. The origin of this receptor is a human donor in good health.

The CDR3 protein is CASSSLQGAHYSGANVLTF. CDR3 sequence (DNA): TGTGCCAGCAGCTCGCTACAGGGGGCCCACTACTCTGGGGCCAACGTCCTGACTTTC. The V gene is TRBV5-6, the J gene TRBJ2-6; 9 bases map to TRBD1. V was pared by 3 bases and J by 0 bases, with 10 bases of the junction left unmatched. Germline V gives CDR1 SGHDT, CDR2 YYEEEE. This CDR3 has 19 residues.